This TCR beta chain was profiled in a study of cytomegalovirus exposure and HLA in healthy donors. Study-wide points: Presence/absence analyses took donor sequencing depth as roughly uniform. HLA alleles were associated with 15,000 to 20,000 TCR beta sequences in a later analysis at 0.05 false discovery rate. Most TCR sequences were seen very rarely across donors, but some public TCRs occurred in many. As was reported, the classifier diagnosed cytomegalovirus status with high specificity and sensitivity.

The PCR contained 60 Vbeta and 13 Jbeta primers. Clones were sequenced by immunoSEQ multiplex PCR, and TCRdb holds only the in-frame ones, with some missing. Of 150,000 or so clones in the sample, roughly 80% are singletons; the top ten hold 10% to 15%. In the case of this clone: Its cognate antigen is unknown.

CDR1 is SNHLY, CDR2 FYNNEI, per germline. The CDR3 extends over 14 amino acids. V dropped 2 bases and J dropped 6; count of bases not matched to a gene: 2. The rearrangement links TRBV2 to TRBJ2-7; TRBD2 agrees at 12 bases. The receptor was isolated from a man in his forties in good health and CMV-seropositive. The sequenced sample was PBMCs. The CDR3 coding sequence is TGTGCCAGCAGTGAATCTAGCGGGAGGGGCGAGCAGTACTTC. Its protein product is CASSESSGRGEQYF.